Included here is one T cell receptor (beta chain) sequence, with context. Authors' analysis steps: From reference gene primer amplification, estimates of nucleated cell counts were derived. TCRdb's table, derived via immunoSEQ multiplex PCR, lists solely in-frame clones and lacks some. Clone size and the V and J calls come from that table; the DNA yielded D and trimming. The table shows over 200,000 clones, with over 75% occurring only once. This record belongs to a study of blood T cell repertoires in COVID-19. Study-wide context: Acute-phase and convalescent COVID-19 samples originated in the United States, Italy and Spain. Sources were T cells, B-cell-depleted T cells, or PBMCs; the material itself was cDNA or gDNA.

The J segment lost 4 bases and the V segment lost 2 bases, leaving 16 bases of the junction unmatched. CDR1 SGHNT and CDR2 YENEEA come from the germline V gene. CDR3 length equals 20 residues. The receptor comes from a human donor in a cohort sampled during active COVID-19. The rearrangement joins TRBV11-3 to TRBJ2-2; TRBD1 matches at 10 bases. Sequencing was done on a sample of peripheral blood. This CDR3 reads CASSLTFSWGTGAATGELFF. The CDR3 nucleotides are TGTGCCAGCAGCTTAACTTTTTCGTGGGGGACAGGGGCCGCCACCGGGGAGCTGTTTTTT.